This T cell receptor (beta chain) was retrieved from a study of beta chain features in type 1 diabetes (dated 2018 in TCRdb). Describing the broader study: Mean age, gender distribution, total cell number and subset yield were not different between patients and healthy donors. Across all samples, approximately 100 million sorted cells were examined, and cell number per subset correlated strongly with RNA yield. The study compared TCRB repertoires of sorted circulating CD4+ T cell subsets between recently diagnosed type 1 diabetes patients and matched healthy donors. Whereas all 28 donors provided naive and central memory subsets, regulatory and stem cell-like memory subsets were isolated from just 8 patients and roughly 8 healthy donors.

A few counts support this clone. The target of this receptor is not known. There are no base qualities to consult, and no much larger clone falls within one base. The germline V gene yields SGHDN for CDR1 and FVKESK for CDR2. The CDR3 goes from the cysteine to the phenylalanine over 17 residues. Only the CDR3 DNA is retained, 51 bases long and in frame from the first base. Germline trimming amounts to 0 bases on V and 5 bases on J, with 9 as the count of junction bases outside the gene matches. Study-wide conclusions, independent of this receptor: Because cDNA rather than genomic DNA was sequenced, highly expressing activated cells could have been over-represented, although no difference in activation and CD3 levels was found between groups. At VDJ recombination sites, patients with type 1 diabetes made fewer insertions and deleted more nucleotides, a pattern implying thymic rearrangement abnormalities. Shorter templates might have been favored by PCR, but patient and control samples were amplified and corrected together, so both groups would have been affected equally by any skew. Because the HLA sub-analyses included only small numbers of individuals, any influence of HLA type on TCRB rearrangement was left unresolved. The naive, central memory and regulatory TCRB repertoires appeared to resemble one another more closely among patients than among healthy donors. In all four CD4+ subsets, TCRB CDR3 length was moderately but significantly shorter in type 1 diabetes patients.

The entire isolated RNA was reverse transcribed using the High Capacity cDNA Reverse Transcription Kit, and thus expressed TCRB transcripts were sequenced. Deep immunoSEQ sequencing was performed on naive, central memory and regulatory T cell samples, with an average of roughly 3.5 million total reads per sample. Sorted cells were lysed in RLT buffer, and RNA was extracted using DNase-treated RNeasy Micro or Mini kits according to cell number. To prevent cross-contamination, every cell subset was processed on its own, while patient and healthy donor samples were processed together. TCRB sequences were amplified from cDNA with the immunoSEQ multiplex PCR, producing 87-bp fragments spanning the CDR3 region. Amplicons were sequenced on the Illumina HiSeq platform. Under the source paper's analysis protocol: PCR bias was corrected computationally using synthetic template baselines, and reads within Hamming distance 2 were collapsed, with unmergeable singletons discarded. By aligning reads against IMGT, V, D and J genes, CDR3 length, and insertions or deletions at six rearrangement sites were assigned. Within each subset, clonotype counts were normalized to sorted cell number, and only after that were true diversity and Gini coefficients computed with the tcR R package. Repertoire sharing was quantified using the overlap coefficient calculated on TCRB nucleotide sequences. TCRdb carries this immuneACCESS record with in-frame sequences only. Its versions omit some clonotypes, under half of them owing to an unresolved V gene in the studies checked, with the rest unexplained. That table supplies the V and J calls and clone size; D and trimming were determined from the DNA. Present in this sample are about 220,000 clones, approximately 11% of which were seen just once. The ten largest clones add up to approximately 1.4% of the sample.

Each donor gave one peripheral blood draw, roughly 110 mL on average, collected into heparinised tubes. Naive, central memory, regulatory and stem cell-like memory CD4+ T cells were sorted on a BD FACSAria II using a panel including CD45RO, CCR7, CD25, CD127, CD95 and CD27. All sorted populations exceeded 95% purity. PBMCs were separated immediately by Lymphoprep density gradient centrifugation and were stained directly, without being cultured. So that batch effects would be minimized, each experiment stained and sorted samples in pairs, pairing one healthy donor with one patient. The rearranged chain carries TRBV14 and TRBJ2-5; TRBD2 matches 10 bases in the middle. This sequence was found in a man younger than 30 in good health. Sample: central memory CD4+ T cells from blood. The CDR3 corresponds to CASSQEGLAMLIETQYF. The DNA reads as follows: TGTGCCAGCAGCCAAGAGGGACTAGCGATGCTAATTGAGACCCAGTACTTC. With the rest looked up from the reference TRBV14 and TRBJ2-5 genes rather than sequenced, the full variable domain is EAGVTQFPSHSVIEKGQTVTLRCDPISGHDNLYWYRRVMGKEIKFLLHFVKESKQDESGMPNNRFLAERTGGTYSTLKVQPAELEDSGVYFCASSQEGLAMLIETQYFGPGTRLLVL.